A selection of T cell receptor beta chains follows, all from one sample in a study of blood T cell repertoires in COVID-19. The repertoire was sequenced with immunoSEQ multiplex PCR; TCRdb's copy has only in-frame clones and lacks some. This table holds around 260,000 clones, 86% found once. Material for sequencing was peripheral blood. These receptors were collected from a young man with active or convalescent COVID-19. Both conserved end residues are part of each CDR3.

CDR3aa,j_gene,v_gene
CASSLFLAENTGELFF,TRBJ2-2,TRBV5-1
CASSETGQGGTEAFF,TRBJ1-1,TRBV25-1
CATSRDRGTGNTIYF,TRBJ1-3,TRBV15
CASRGTDNTEAFF,TRBJ1-1,TRBV6-5
CASSTSDRVGRAFF,TRBJ1-1,TRBV3-1/TRBV3-2
CASRKQGRENTEAFF,TRBJ1-1,TRBV6-5
CASSPQGTEAFF,TRBJ1-1,TRBV4-1
CASSFGQGTDEAFF,TRBJ1-1,TRBV5-1
CASSAPDSLYGYTF,TRBJ1-2,TRBV7-9
CASSLTGGQEITDTQYF,TRBJ2-3,TRBV7-3
CASSLAGGSSEQYF,TRBJ2-7,TRBV5-1
CASSLVSRTGVYEQYF,TRBJ2-7,TRBV7-9
CASRRSGTGGAWYKETQYF,TRBJ2-5,TRBV7-9
CASSIGGNTRNYGYTF,TRBJ1-2,TRBV19
CASSSTGGLYEQYF,TRBJ2-7,TRBV7-2
CASSIRTILPSTEAFF,TRBJ1-1,TRBV19
CASSLAARDRELFF,TRBJ2-2,TRBV5-4
CASSIRRDSIGYTF,TRBJ1-2,TRBV9
CATSDPSGGRVTGELFF,TRBJ2-2,TRBV24-1
CASSEWSQGASYEQYF,TRBJ2-7,TRBV25-1
CASSPSTSGDMRREQYF,TRBJ2-7,TRBV4-3
CASTAGAGNTIYF,TRBJ1-3,TRBV10-3
CASSINRNEQFF,TRBJ2-1,TRBV19
CASSVQGADTEAFF,TRBJ1-1,TRBV2